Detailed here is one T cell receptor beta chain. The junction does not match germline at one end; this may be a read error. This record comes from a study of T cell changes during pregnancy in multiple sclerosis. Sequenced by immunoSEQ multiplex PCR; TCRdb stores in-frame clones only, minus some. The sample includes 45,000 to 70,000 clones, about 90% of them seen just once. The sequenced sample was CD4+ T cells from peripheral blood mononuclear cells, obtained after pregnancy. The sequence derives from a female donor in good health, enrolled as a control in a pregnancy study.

In DNA form, the CDR3 reads TGTGCCAGCAGTTTGGGACTAGCGGGCCCCGGTGCCTTC. The encoded protein is CASSLGLAGPGAF. The V gene is TRBV28, the J gene TRBJ2-7, with 12 bases lining up with TRBD2. Germline loops: CDR1 MDHEN, CDR2 SYDVKM. CDR3 length: 13 residues.